This passage covers 9 T cell receptor beta chains from one sample sequenced in a study of CD4 T cells in relation to SARS-CoV-2 and coronaviruses. Profiled with immunoSEQ multiplex PCR; TCRdb holds only in-frame clones, not every one. This table has around 69,000 clones, 85% to 95% appearing once. The unexposed donors gave CD4+ T cells in about 2010-2019, prior to COVID-19. The sequenced material came from naive CD4+ T cells from PBMCs. Subset in this sample: naive CD4+ T cells isolated by negative enrichment. The receptors were gathered from a human donor in good health.

The V and J genes are TRBV19 and TRBJ2-1; 9 nucleotides match TRBD1. Per the germline V gene, CDR1 is LNHDA and CDR2 is SQIVND (reference sequence). This CDR3 is 15 amino acids long. With V trimmed by 7 bases and J by 5 bases, 9 bases remained unmatched. DNA for the CDR3: TGTGCCAGTACCTCTCCGGGACAGGGTAACAATGAGCAGTTCTTC. This sequence encodes CASTSPGQGNNEQFF. The full variable domain, rest sourced from reference TRBV19 and TRBJ2-1, is DGGITQSPKYLFRKEGQNVTLSCEQNLNHDAMYWYRQDPGQGLRLIYYSQIVNDFQKGDIAEGYSVSREKKESFPLTVTSAQKNPTAFYLCASTSPGQGNNEQFFGPGTRLTVL.

The sample holds one count of this clone. V gene TRBV5-1 combines with J gene TRBJ1-1, with a possible D match to TRBD1 (6 bases). CDR3 size: 15 residues. Germline values: CDR1 SGHRS, CDR2 YFSETQ. The V end lost 4 bases, the J end lost 4 bases, and 17 bases lay between the germline ends. The CDR3 here is CASSLINRVGTEAFF. The CDR3 DNA sequence: TGCGCCAGCAGCCTTATCAACAGGGTCGGCACTGAAGCTTTCTTT.

The J gene is TRBJ2-7, the V gene TRBV30; 8 nucleotides match TRBD1. V lost 2 bases and J lost 6; bases outside the gene matches: 15. The CDR3 is made up of 16 amino acids. In germline, CDR1 is GTSNPN, CDR2 SVGIG (reference sequence). CDR3 sequence reads: CAWSSMTGAGIGEQYF. In nucleotides, the CDR3 is TGTGCCTGGAGTTCCATGACAGGGGCCGGAATCGGCGAGCAGTACTTC.

J is TRBJ1-3 and V is TRBV28; D unclear. There are 12 residues in the CDR3. In germline, CDR1 is MDHEN, CDR2 SYDVKM. The germline V and J ends were trimmed by 8 bases and 3 bases, with 8 bases remaining between them. As DNA, the CDR3 is TGTGCCAGCGGGCGGCTTGGAAACACCATATATTTT. Translating it yields CASGRLGNTIYF.

V is TRBV19 and J is TRBJ1-6; D is ambiguous. V was clipped by 9 bases and J by 5 bases, with 17 bases between them. CDR3 length: 15 residues. Germline V CDR1 and CDR2: LNHDA, SQIVND (reference sequence). The CDR3 protein is CASRRQESNNSPLHF. CDR3 in DNA: TGTGCCAGCAGACGTCAGGAAAGCAATAATTCACCCCTCCACTTT. Variable domain in full (rest from reference TRBV19 and TRBJ1-6): DGGITQSPKYLFRKEGQNVTLSCEQNLNHDAMYWYRQDPGQGLRLIYYSQIVNDFQKGDIAEGYSVSREKKESFPLTVTSAQKNPTAFYLCASRRQESNNSPLHFGNGTRLTVT.

This sequence joins TRBV5-1 and TRBJ1-1, with D unclear. Germline V gene data show CDR1 as SGHRS and CDR2 as YFSETQ. V lost 0 bases to trimming and J lost 6 bases, with 3 bases between them. The length of the CDR3 is 11 residues. The CDR3 region has the DNA TGCGCCAGCAGCTTGGAATCTGAAGCTTTCTTT. Translation gives CASSLESEAFF.

This sequence joins TRBV5-1 and TRBJ2-6, with a weak D call TRBD1 (6 bases). The V and J ends lost 3 bases and 0 bases respectively, with 10 bases between them. Germline values: CDR1 SGHRS, CDR2 YFSETQ. This CDR3 has 16 amino acids. The CDR3 region is CASSWTVLSGANVLTF. The CDR3 bases are TGCGCCAGCAGCTGGACAGTACTCTCTGGGGCCAACGTCCTGACTTTC.

The chain joins TRBV10-3 to TRBJ2-3, with TRBD1 identical over 9 bases. CDR3 size: 17 residues. Losses at the gene ends were 6 bases for V and 0 bases for J; bases not matched to a gene: 10. Germline-derived CDR1 and CDR2 are ENHRY and SYGVKD. CDR3 loop: CAISEQGQGYSTDTQYF. CDR3 coding DNA: TGTGCCATCAGCGAACAGGGACAGGGATACAGCACAGATACGCAGTATTTT.

The chain links TRBV28 to TRBJ1-2; the match to TRBD1 covers 10 bases. The CDR3 spans 14 residues. J was trimmed by 10 bases and V by 6 bases; bases with no gene match: 11. The V gene's germline CDR1 is MDHEN and CDR2 SYDVKM. CDR3 sequence (DNA): TGTGCCAGCAGGCCCCAGGGACAGGGGCTTCCCTACACCTTC. Protein sequence: CASRPQGQGLPYTF.